A single sample gave rise to the 21 T cell receptor beta chains below, sequenced in a study of OX40 agonist ivuxolimab in advanced cancers. Sequencing used immunoSEQ multiplex PCR; TCRdb keeps in-frame clones, though not all of them. Among 60,000 to 65,000 clones, about 91% were seen once, and the ten largest hold more than 9.5%. Source: CD4+ or CD8+ T cells sorted from blood, taken in a trial of the OX40 agonist ivuxolimab. The receptor set was obtained from an adult with an advanced solid tumor such as melanoma, head and neck, liver or kidney cancer.

The chain couples TRBV6-1 to TRBJ2-7; no clear D. Per germline, CDR1 MNHNS and CDR2 SASEGT. The CDR3 sequence is 15 residues long. V was clipped by 1 base and J by 0 bases, with 10 bases between them. This chain's CDR3 is CASSEGISPSYEQYF. CDR3 nucleotide sequence: TGTGCCAGCAGTGAAGGGATTTCCCCCTCCTACGAGCAGTACTTC.

This clone was found once. The chain combines TRBV21-1 with TRBJ2-3; the table's D gene call, TRBD2, was not cross checked with the DNA. TRBV21-1 is assigned pseudogene status. The CDR3 covers 16 residues. CDR3: CASSRVSGTSWDTQYF. In nucleotides, the CDR3 is TGTGCCAGCAGCAGGGTATCCGGGACTAGCTGGGATACGCAGTATTTT.

The chain uses TRBV27 and TRBJ2-2, with D possibly matching TRBD2 (5 bases). The CDR3 consists of 13 residues. V lost 8 bases and J lost 1, with 8 bases in between. CDR1 and CDR2 from the germline V gene are MNHEY and SMNVEV (reference sequence). CDR3 DNA sequence: TGTGCCAGCCGGGATTGGAACACCGGGGAGCTGTTTTTT. It yields the protein CASRDWNTGELFF.

The chain carries TRBV6-5 and TRBJ1-5; D is uncertain. The CDR3 is 13 amino acids. The ends were cut back, 7 bases at V and 7 bases at J, with 14 bases in the middle. CDR1 is MNHEY and CDR2 is SVGAGI in the germline V gene. CDR3 in DNA: TGTGCCAGCACTCGAGGGTGGGCCCAGCCCCAGCATTTT. It yields the protein CASTRGWAQPQHF.

The rearrangement links TRBV7-9 to TRBJ2-5; 10 bases align to TRBD2. The DNA end is a closer match to TRBJ2-7, so the J assignment may be wrong. Germline V CDR1 and CDR2: SEHNR, FQNEAQ (reference sequence). This CDR3 has 16 amino acids. CDR3: CASSLSSGRDSYEQYF. The CDR3 DNA follows: TGTGCCAGCAGCTTGTCTAGCGGGAGAGATTCCTACGAGCAGTACTTC.

V and J are TRBV5-1 and TRBJ2-1; 8 nucleotides agree with TRBD2. V lost 0 bases to trimming and J lost 2 bases; unmatched junction nucleotides: 4. CDR3 length: 16 amino acids. Germline CDR1 reads SGHRS; CDR2 reads YFSETQ. CDR3 bases: TGCGCCAGCAGCTTGGGGGCTAGCGGGCCCTACAATGAGCAGTTCTTC. Its protein product is CASSLGASGPYNEQFF.

V and J are TRBV5-1 and TRBJ2-3; TRBD1 matches at 7 bases. Germline assignment: CDR1 SGHRS and CDR2 YFSETQ. The length of the CDR3 is 15 residues. The trim removed 4 bases at V and 2 bases at J, leaving 7 bases unmatched. CDR3 protein: CASSMGDRSTDTQYF. The CDR3 DNA sequence: TGCGCCAGCAGCATGGGGGACAGATCCACAGATACGCAGTATTTT.

The rearrangement links TRBV14 to TRBJ2-7, with TRBD2 identical over 9 bases. Germline values: CDR1 SGHDN, CDR2 FVKESK. The CDR3 runs 16 residues. V dropped 1 base and J dropped 3; count of bases not matched to a gene: 7. CDR3 bases: TGTGCCAGCAGCCAAGGACTAGCGGCATCTTACTACGAGCAGTACTTC. It yields the protein CASSQGLAASYYEQYF.

This rearrangement joins TRBV7-1 to TRBJ2-5, with 10 positions matching TRBD2. TRBV7-1 is an ORF; its function is uncertain. The CDR3 contains 15 residues. V lost 4 bases and J lost 5; bases outside the gene matches: 7. Here the CDR3 DNA reads TGTGCCAGCAGCTTACCTAGCGGGAGTCGGGAGACCCAGTACTTC. This translates into CASSLPSGSRETQYF.

The chain uses TRBV6-1 and TRBJ1-2, with D hard to call. V lost 1 base and J 8 bases, leaving 17 bases between the germline ends. The V gene's germline CDR1 is MNHNS and CDR2 SASEGT. This CDR3 has 15 residues. Written as DNA, the CDR3 is TGTGCCAGCAGTGAAGTCGGCTCCCTGCGTGACGGCTACACCTTC. It translates to CASSEVGSLRDGYTF.

The sample holds many counts of this clone. This chain links TRBV9 with TRBJ2-7, with D unclear. V was trimmed by 4 bases and J by 4 bases, leaving 21 bases between them. The CDR3 is made up of 16 amino acids. The germline gives CDR1 SGDLS, CDR2 YYNGEE. DNA of the CDR3: TGTGCCAGCAGCACTCGACAACACGGTACGCAATACGAGCAGTACTTC. Its protein is CASSTRQHGTQYEQYF.

This chain uses TRBV5-8 with TRBJ2-5; D tentatively fits TRBD1 or TRBD2 (5 bases each). Germline V gives CDR1 SGHTS, CDR2 YDEGEE. The CDR3 has 20 residues. Trimming pared 4 bases from V and 2 bases from J, leaving 30 bases between. CDR3 bases: TGTGCCAGCAGCCCGGAGGCAGGGTTGGGAACAATTGGGGCACAAGAGACCCAGTACTTC. This codes for CASSPEAGLGTIGAQETQYF.

This chain connects TRBV9 to TRBJ1-1, with D uncertain. The CDR3 has 16 residues. Trimming left V 0 bases short and J 1 base short, with 13 bases between. CDR1 is SGDLS and CDR2 is YYNGEE in the germline V gene. Here the CDR3 reads CASSVVGQVGNTEAFF. In DNA form, the CDR3 reads TGTGCCAGCAGCGTAGTAGGTCAGGTTGGGAACACTGAAGCTTTCTTT.

This clone has only one observation. The CDR3 nucleotides read TGTGCCAGCAGCGGGGCTAGCGGGGGGCTTGAGCAGTTCTTC. Translated: CASSGASGGLEQFF. The rearrangement links TRBV27 to TRBJ2-1, with 11 bases aligning to TRBD2. The CDR3 length is 14 residues. Germline V CDR1 and CDR2: MNHEY, SMNVEV (reference sequence). Trimming removed 6 bases from V and 9 bases from J; junction bases left unmatched: 7.

The V gene is TRBV5-1, the J gene TRBJ1-4, with D tentatively TRBD1 (6 bases). CDR1 is SGHRS, CDR2 YFSETQ, per germline. The CDR3 sequence is 14 residues long. V lost 1 base and J lost 4, with 8 bases in between. The CDR3 bases are TGCGCCAGCAGCTTGAGGGGGGTTAATGAAAAACTGTTTTTT. Its protein product is CASSLRGVNEKLFF.

This sequence joins TRBV7-7 and TRBJ2-2; D is possibly TRBD2 (5 bases). The CDR3 loop spans 14 amino acids. Germline-derived CDR1 and CDR2 are SSHAT and FNYEAQ (reference sequence). V dropped 4 bases and J dropped 4 bases, with 10 bases sitting between them. The CDR3 bases are TGTGCCAGCAGCTCACTAGGCGGCACCGGGGAGCTGTTTTTT. This translates into CASSSLGGTGELFF.

The chain uses TRBV5-1 and TRBJ2-1; the D is unclear. V was cut by 4 bases and J by 4 bases, with 9 bases left in between. The CDR3 runs to 13 residues. Per the germline V gene, CDR1 is SGHRS and CDR2 is YFSETQ. Written as DNA, the CDR3 is TGCGCCAGCAGCCAGGACCGATACAATGAGCAGTTCTTC. Protein: CASSQDRYNEQFF.

The chain joins TRBV9 to TRBJ2-3, with 7 positions matching TRBD2. The CDR3 contains 13 residues. V was pared by 1 base and J by 5 bases, with 1 base of the junction left unmatched. The germline CDR1 and CDR2 sequences are SGDLS and YYNGEE. CDR3 nucleotide sequence: TGTGCCAGCAGCGTAAAGCGGGGAGATACGCAGTATTTT. Amino acid sequence: CASSVKRGDTQYF.

The chain uses TRBV5-5 and TRBJ2-5, with TRBD1 as a possible D gene (6 bases). The CDR3 sequence is 16 residues long. V was shortened by 0 bases and J by 7 bases, with 19 bases between the two germline ends. The germline CDR1 and CDR2 sequences are SGHKS and YYEKEE (reference sequence). Here the CDR3 DNA reads TGTGCCAGCAGCTTGGCTGACGGACAGTTGGTGAGGACCCAGTACTTC. Translated: CASSLADGQLVRTQYF.

The chain carries TRBV11-2 and TRBJ2-1; D uncertain. The CDR3 runs to 12 residues. V lost 5 bases, J lost 0 bases, and 2 bases lay in between. Germline CDR1 reads SGHAT; CDR2 reads FQNNGV. CDR3 residues: CASSGSYNEQFF. The CDR3 coding sequence is TGTGCCAGCAGCGGCTCCTACAATGAGCAGTTCTTC.

V and J are TRBV7-8 and TRBJ2-6; D not certain. Germline CDR1 and CDR2: SGHVS and FQNEAQ. Trimming pared 0 bases from V and 2 bases from J, leaving 5 bases between. The CDR3 runs 15 residues. This CDR3 reads CASSLALTGANVLTF. CDR3 sequence (DNA): TGTGCCAGCAGCTTAGCCCTCACTGGGGCCAACGTCCTGACTTTC.